This TCR beta chain is drawn from a study of T cell responses to AZD1222 COVID-19 vaccine. Points from the study as a whole: Clonal diversity may have been underestimated, and the donors were mostly white British, with more females than males.

The V and J ends lost 0 bases and 8 bases respectively, with 10 bases between them. Germline assignment: CDR1 MNHEY and CDR2 SMNVEV (reference sequence). The CDR3 loop spans 13 amino acids. The data were produced by immunoSEQ multiplex PCR, yet TCRdb's version contains in-frame clones alone and is incomplete. The repertoire includes 150,000 to 200,000 clones, about 90% of them detected once, and 1% to 1.5% sits in the top ten. With regard to this clone: Its cognate antigen is unknown.

The TCR was taken from an adult who received the AZD1222 COVID-19 vaccine. V and J are TRBV27 and TRBJ1-2; no firm D call. The starting material was peripheral blood, obtained 28 days after the second AZD1222 dose. Written as DNA, the CDR3 is TGTGCCAGCAGTTTATCGGGTGGGATGGGCTACACCTTC. The encoded protein is CASSLSGGMGYTF.